This T cell receptor beta chain was recorded in a study of blood T cell repertoires in COVID-19. About the study: COVID-19 samples, acute and convalescent, were from the United States, Italy and Spain. T cells, B-cell-depleted T cells, or PBMCs provided the cDNA or gDNA that served as material.

The germline V gene has CDR1 SEHNR and CDR2 FQNEAQ (reference sequence). V was clipped by 5 bases and J by 3 bases, with 5 bases between them. This CDR3 is built from 11 residues. Regarding this clone: Within the sample, other DNA sequences also encode this same CDR3.

Methods used by the authors: Reference gene primers were amplified, and this amplification served to estimate nucleated cell counts. Assay: immunoSEQ multiplex PCR; the TCRdb copy retains only in-frame clones and omits some. That table gives V, J and clone size, and the DNA gave D and trimming. This sample yields more than 200,000 clones, of which about 79% are seen a single time; more than 1.2% belongs to the top ten. Sequencing was performed on peripheral blood. The V call is TRBV7-9, the J call TRBJ2-7; D unclear. The source of this sequence is a woman aged 40 to 50 who had recovered from COVID-19. CDR3 in amino acids: CASSRGYEQYF. In nucleotides, the CDR3 is TGTGCCAGCAGCCGCGGCTACGAGCAGTACTTC. Full variable domain (outside the CDR3, taken from reference TRBV7-9 and TRBJ2-7): DTGVSQNPRHKITKRGQNVTFRCDPISEHNRLYWYRQTLGQGPEFLTYFQNEAQLEKSRLLSDRFSAERPKGSFSTLEIQRTEQGDSAMYLCASSRGYEQYFGPGTRLTVT.